Sequencing of this T cell receptor beta chain was carried out in a study of OX40 agonist ivuxolimab in advanced cancers. Germline CDR1 is GTSNPN and CDR2 is SVGIG (reference sequence). Trimming removed 3 bases at V and 2 bases at J, with 4 bases between. This CDR3 comprises 11 residues. A note on this clone: Its antigen remains unidentified.

TCRdb's copy holds only in-frame clones and misses some; the assay was immunoSEQ multiplex PCR. This sample has tens of thousands of clones, with around 78% found just once. Study-wide results and limits: Some nonresponders additionally presented with little normalized T-cell clonal expansion.

Sequences were derived from CD4+ or CD8+ T cells sorted from blood, sampled in a trial of the OX40 agonist ivuxolimab. The chain links TRBV30 to TRBJ1-2; D call uncertain. The clonotype comes from an adult with an advanced solid tumor such as melanoma, head and neck, liver or kidney cancer. The CDR3 loop is CAWRGNYGYTF. The CDR3 DNA reads as TGTGCCTGGAGAGGGAACTATGGCTACACCTTC.